A selection of T cell receptor beta chains follows, all from one sample in a study of identical twins. In TCRdb, the 5' RACE reads were re-called with MiXCR into one record per CDR3 protein. The table records 690,000 or so distinct CDR3 sequences, over 5% of them present only once. Specimen: naive T cells sorted from blood. All receptors come from a young man in good health. CDR3s include the opening cysteine and the closing phenylalanine or tryptophan. The D gene is left open where the match is weak. Clone size is given for some rows only: seen once, a few or many times, or a class if the clone is expanded.

D	V	J	size	CDR3	DNA
TRBD2	TRBV20-1	TRBJ2-3	many	CSARDTLAGGTDTQYF	TGCAGTGCTAGAGATACTCTAGCGGGAGGCACAGATACGCAGTATTTT
TRBD1	TRBV5-1	TRBJ2-7	many	CASSPGTGSQVVEQYF	TGCGCCAGCAGCCCAGGGACAGGTTCCCAGGTTGTCGAGCAGTACTTC
-	TRBV7-8	TRBJ2-7	few	CASSSRRAGYEQYF	TGTGCCAGCAGCTCCCGACGGGCAGGCTACGAGCAGTACTTC
-	TRBV5-1	TRBJ1-1	once	CASSSLDGEAFF	TGCGCCAGCAGCTCCCTGGACGGTGAAGCTTTCTTT
-	TRBV5-5	TRBJ2-7	-	CASSSLGPYEQYF	TGTGCCAGCAGCTCCCTTGGCCCCTACGAGCAGTACTTC
TRBD1	TRBV6-1	TRBJ1-5	many	CASRSGGAGNQPQHF	TGTGCCAGCAGATCAGGGGGCGCCGGAAATCAGCCCCAGCATTTT
-	TRBV6-6	TRBJ2-3	many	CASSSLPDTQYF	TGTGCCAGCAGTTCCCTCCCAGATACGCAGTATTTT
-	TRBV24-1	TRBJ2-1	-	CATSSQGSYNEQFF	TGTGCCACCAGTAGTCAGGGGTCTTACAATGAGCAGTTCTTC
TRBD2	TRBV6-4	TRBJ2-1	few	CASSVLAGEAGEQFF	TGTGCCAGCAGTGTCCTAGCGGGAGAGGCCGGGGAGCAGTTCTTC
-	TRBV6-2/TRBV6-3	TRBJ2-7	many	CASSYSQTGRSSYEQYF	TGTGCCAGCAGTTACTCGCAGACAGGGAGGAGCTCCTACGAGCAGTACTTC
-	TRBV7-9	TRBJ1-2	-	CASSLVAGMYGYTF	TGTGCCAGCAGCTTAGTGGCAGGGATGTATGGCTACACCTTC
TRBD2	TRBV29-1	TRBJ2-3	many	CSVDTAGAITDTQYF	TGCAGCGTTGACACAGCGGGAGCGATCACAGATACGCAGTATTTT
TRBD1	TRBV30	TRBJ2-3	-	CAWGTGTDTQYF	TGTGCCTGGGGGACAGGCACAGATACGCAGTATTTT
-	TRBV20-1	TRBJ1-1	many	CSASEGLNTEAFF	TGCAGTGCTAGTGAAGGCTTGAACACTGAAGCTTTCTTT
-	TRBV4-3	TRBJ1-1	many	CASSQVLTGTEAFF	TGCGCCAGCAGCCAAGTATTAACGGGGACTGAAGCTTTCTTT
-	TRBV28	TRBJ2-7	few	CASSFINGEQYF	TGTGCCAGCAGTTTTATTAACGGCGAGCAGTACTTC
TRBD2	TRBV3-1	TRBJ2-1	many	CASSQDLSAGGEQFF	TGTGCCAGCAGCCAAGATCTTTCAGCGGGAGGGGAGCAGTTCTTC
-	TRBV3-1	TRBJ2-1	few	CASSQVLAEHYNEQFF	TGTGCCAGCAGCCAAGTGTTAGCGGAACACTACAATGAGCAGTTCTTC
TRBD1	TRBV19	TRBJ2-1	-	CASRPGQGSYNEQFF	TGTGCCAGTAGGCCGGGACAGGGCTCCTACAATGAGCAGTTCTTC
-	TRBV24-1	TRBJ1-5	few	CATSDRNGYQPQHF	TGTGCCACCAGTGATAGAAACGGCTATCAGCCCCAGCATTTT